The sequence of this T cell receptor beta chain was determined in a study of blood T cell repertoires in COVID-19. Clones were sequenced by immunoSEQ multiplex PCR, and TCRdb holds only the in-frame ones, with some missing. Found here are roughly 200,000 clones, about 86% of them singletons; the top ten hold approximately 3.3%. CDR1 is SGDLS and CDR2 is YYNGEE in the germline V gene. Losses at the gene ends were 0 bases for V and 7 bases for J; bases not matched to a gene: 11. The CDR3 is 16 amino acids. This clonotype was obtained from a woman aged 45-60 years in a cohort exposed to, infected with or recovered from COVID-19 (not recorded which). The sequenced sample consisted of PBMCs or T cells enriched from blood (not recorded which). The gene calls are TRBV9 and TRBJ2-7; 9 nucleotides match TRBD2. The CDR3 loop reads CASSVGDSGGIGEQYF. Written as DNA, the CDR3 is TGTGCCAGCAGCGTAGGGGATAGCGGGGGAATCGGAGAGCAGTACTTC.